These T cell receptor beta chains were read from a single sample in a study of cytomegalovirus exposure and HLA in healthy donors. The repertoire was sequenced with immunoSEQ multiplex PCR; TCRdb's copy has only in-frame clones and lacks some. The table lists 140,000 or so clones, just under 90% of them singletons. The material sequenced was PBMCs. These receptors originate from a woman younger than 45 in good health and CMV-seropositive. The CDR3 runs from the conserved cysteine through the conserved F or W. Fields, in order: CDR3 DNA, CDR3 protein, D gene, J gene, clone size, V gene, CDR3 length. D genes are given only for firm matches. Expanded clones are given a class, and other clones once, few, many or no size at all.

TGTGCCAGCAGTTTACGCTACGAGCAGTACTTC	CASSLRYEQYF	.	TRBJ2-7	.	TRBV28	11
TGCGCCAGCAGTGAGTGGGCTAGCGGGGGGTATGAGACCCAGTACTTC	CASSEWASGGYETQYF	TRBD2	TRBJ2-5	.	TRBV10-1	16
TGTGCCAGCAGCTTAGGATTCGCACTCTACGAGCAGTACTTC	CASSLGFALYEQYF	.	TRBJ2-7	.	TRBV11-2	14
TGTGCCAGCAGCCCCGACAGGAGGAACACTGAAGCTTTCTTT	CASSPDRRNTEAFF	.	TRBJ1-1	few	TRBV7-9	14
TGCGCCAGCAGCTTTGCGGGTCGCGGGTACGAGCAGTACTTC	CASSFAGRGYEQYF	.	TRBJ2-7	.	TRBV5-1	14
TGTGCCAGCATAAAACAGGGGATAGTCACAGATACGCAGTATTTT	CASIKQGIVTDTQYF	TRBD1	TRBJ2-3	few	TRBV27	15
TGTGCCAGCAGCGCAGGGGCCGCTGACTCCTACGAGCAGTACTTC	CASSAGAADSYEQYF	.	TRBJ2-7	.	TRBV6-5	15
TGCAGAGTCGGCGAGCAGTACTTC	CRVGEQYF	.	TRBJ2-7	.	TRBV20-1	8
TGTGCCAGCAGTTTATCGGCTAGCGGCTCCTACGAGCAGTACTTC	CASSLSASGSYEQYF	TRBD2	TRBJ2-7	.	TRBV27	15
TGTGCCAGCAGTTACTCGTATCGACAGTACCATGGCTACACCTTC	CASSYSYRQYHGYTF	.	TRBJ1-2	.	TRBV6-5	15
TGTGCCACCTCTGGGAATCCCGGGGGCATTCAGTACTTC	CATSGNPGGIQYF	.	TRBJ2-4	.	TRBV2	13
TGTGCCAGCAGCTACTCCGGGACAGCCTACGAGCAGTACTTC	CASSYSGTAYEQYF	TRBD1	TRBJ2-7	.	TRBV7-2	14
TGCGCCAGCAGCCAAGATCTGACAGGGGGCCCCGGGGAGCTGTTTTTT	CASSQDLTGGPGELFF	TRBD1	TRBJ2-2	.	TRBV4-1	16